This T cell receptor (beta chain) was sequenced in a study of long-term antiretroviral therapy in people with HIV. V lost 2 bases to trimming and J lost 1 base, with 2 bases between them. Germline-derived CDR1 and CDR2 are MNHEY and SVGAGI. This CDR3 is 12 amino acids long. The libraries were made with immunoSEQ v3.0 at survey level. The table came from immunoSEQ multiplex PCR; TCRdb's copy has only in-frame clones and leaves some out. The sample lists some 28,000 clones; approximately 87% were seen once. This receptor was identified in a young woman with HIV. The sample was unsorted PBMCs, taken 0.5 years after starting antiretroviral therapy. The V gene is TRBV6-5, the J gene TRBJ1-2; no clear D gene. The CDR3 loop is CASSYDNYGYTF. The CDR3 nucleotides read TGTGCCAGCAGTTACGATAACTATGGCTACACCTTC.